This is a list of T cell receptor beta chains from one sample in a study of blood T cell repertoires in COVID-19. Sequenced by immunoSEQ multiplex PCR; TCRdb stores in-frame clones only, minus some. The data contain roughly 230,000 clones, over 70% of them seen just once; the ten biggest clones take up 8.5% to 10%. The sample taken for sequencing was peripheral blood. The receptors derive from a man between 40 and 49 years old with active or convalescent COVID-19. CDR3s include the opening cysteine and the closing phenylalanine or tryptophan. The D gene is left open where the match is weak. Clone size is not always given. Where it is, it says once, few, many or a class for expanded clones.

v_call	clone_size	cdr3_length	j_call	d_call	cdr3_aa	cdr3_nt
TRBV19	NA	14	TRBJ1-1	TRBD1	CASSSTTGATEAFF	TGTGCCAGTAGCTCTACCACAGGGGCAACTGAAGCTTTCTTT
TRBV6-1	NA	17	TRBJ2-7	TRBD1	CASSEAPPGQGAYEQYF	TGTGCCAGCAGTGAAGCGCCCCCGGGACAGGGTGCCTACGAGCAGTACTTC
TRBV11-2	NA	15	TRBJ1-2	NA	CASSLDQSGQPGYTF	TGTGCCAGCAGCTTAGATCAATCAGGACAGCCTGGCTACACCTTC
TRBV30	NA	14	TRBJ1-1	NA	CAWRTGVRNTEAFF	TGTGCCTGGCGCACCGGAGTAAGGAACACTGAAGCTTTCTTT
TRBV30	NA	15	TRBJ1-5	NA	CAWSPQGSPNQPQHF	TGTGCCTGGAGTCCACAGGGATCCCCCAATCAGCCCCAGCATTTT
TRBV6-5	NA	15	TRBJ1-1	NA	CASSYVRTVNTEAFF	TGTGCCAGCAGTTACGTCCGGACAGTGAACACTGAAGCTTTCTTT
TRBV2	NA	12	TRBJ1-4	NA	CASSEQNEKLFF	TGTGCCAGCAGTGAACAAAATGAAAAACTGTTTTTT
TRBV7-9	NA	15	TRBJ1-2	NA	CASSFWPTGDYGYTF	TGTGCCAGCAGCTTTTGGCCGACCGGGGACTATGGCTACACCTTC
TRBV29-1	NA	13	TRBJ2-5	NA	CSVDRGAGETQYF	TGCAGCGTTGACAGGGGCGCGGGAGAGACCCAGTACTTC
TRBV19	few	14	TRBJ1-6	NA	CATKTQGGDSPLHF	TGTGCCACTAAAACACAGGGAGGGGATTCACCCCTCCACTTT
TRBV19	NA	13	TRBJ2-7	NA	CASSMPGLYEQYF	TGTGCCAGTAGTATGCCAGGGCTGTACGAGCAGTACTTC
TRBV7-9	few	14	TRBJ1-3	TRBD1	CASSSGGSGNTIYF	TGTGCCAGCAGCTCAGGGGGCTCTGGAAACACCATATATTTT
TRBV5-1	NA	13	TRBJ2-5	NA	CASSLGLGETQYF	TGCGCCAGCAGCTTGGGTCTAGGAGAGACCCAGTACTTC
TRBV14	NA	15	TRBJ1-2	NA	CASSLKGGQGYGYTF	TGTGCCAGCAGCCTAAAGGGGGGGCAGGGCTATGGCTACACCTTC
TRBV11-2	once	13	TRBJ1-2	NA	CASSLGQTYGYTF	TGTGCCAGCAGCCTGGGGCAAACCTATGGCTACACCTTC
TRBV19	once	15	TRBJ1-2	NA	CASSTSPGGRDGYTF	TGTGCCAGTAGTACCTCTCCCGGGGGGCGCGATGGCTACACCTTC
TRBV11-3	NA	16	TRBJ2-7	TRBD2	CASSLDLAAGVYEQYF	TGTGCCAGCAGCTTAGACCTAGCGGCGGGGGTCTACGAGCAGTACTTC
TRBV10-3	NA	16	TRBJ2-2	TRBD2	CATHSGGFENTGELFF	TGTGCCACCCATAGCGGGGGCTTCGAAAACACCGGGGAGCTGTTTTTT
TRBV18	NA	17	TRBJ1-1	NA	CASSPLARFTENTEAFF	TGTGCCAGCTCACCCCTAGCCCGCTTTACAGAGAACACTGAAGCTTTCTTT
TRBV11-2	NA	15	TRBJ1-2	TRBD1	CASSFGDRGVDGYTF	TGTGCCAGCAGCTTTGGGGACAGGGGGGTCGATGGCTACACCTTC
TRBV5-1	NA	14	TRBJ1-1	NA	CASSLNRENTEAFF	TGCGCCAGCAGCTTGAACAGAGAGAACACTGAAGCTTTCTTT
TRBV19	NA	13	TRBJ1-5	NA	CASTGVRGQPQHF	TGTGCCAGTACAGGGGTAAGGGGTCAGCCCCAGCATTTT
TRBV18	NA	16	TRBJ2-7	TRBD1	CASSPTGGGGRNEQYF	TGTGCCAGCTCACCGACAGGGGGCGGGGGTCGAAACGAGCAGTACTTC
TRBV7-2	NA	16	TRBJ2-2	NA	CASSLSDFPNTGELFF	TGTGCCAGCAGCTTATCCGACTTCCCGAACACCGGGGAGCTGTTTTTT
TRBV5-1	NA	15	TRBJ1-2	NA	CASSTGGGANYGYTF	TGCGCCAGCAGTACGGGTGGTGGAGCTAACTATGGCTACACCTTC
TRBV19	few	14	TRBJ2-7	TRBD1	CASSPRDRTYEQYF	TGTGCCAGTAGTCCGAGGGACAGAACCTACGAGCAGTACTTC
TRBV2	NA	15	TRBJ2-7	TRBD1	CASSLGTGGLYEQYF	TGTGCCAGCAGCCTAGGGACAGGTGGACTCTACGAGCAGTACTTC
TRBV5-1	NA	15	TRBJ1-1	NA	CASSRTGPMNTEAFF	TGCGCCAGCAGCCGTACAGGGCCCATGAACACTGAAGCTTTCTTT
TRBV10-3	NA	14	TRBJ2-7	TRBD1	CAISALGQGYEQYF	TGTGCCATCAGTGCCCTGGGACAGGGGTACGAGCAGTACTTC
TRBV7-9	once	17	TRBJ2-5	TRBD2	CASSKSARGLYQETQYF	TGTGCCAGCAGCAAATCGGCCCGGGGACTATACCAAGAGACCCAGTACTTC
TRBV13	NA	17	TRBJ2-3	TRBD2	CASSLGASGSNTDTQYF	TGTGCCAGCAGCTTAGGCGCTAGCGGGAGCAACACAGATACGCAGTATTTT
TRBV24-1	NA	17	TRBJ2-3	TRBD2	CATSEEGGKPRTDTQYF	TGTGCCACCAGTGAAGAGGGAGGGAAACCTCGCACAGATACGCAGTATTTT
TRBV5-1	NA	14	TRBJ1-4	TRBD1	CASSLTGDYEKLFF	TGCGCCAGCAGCTTGACAGGGGATTATGAAAAACTGTTTTTT
TRBV6-1	once	14	TRBJ1-6	NA	CASILGRGSGPLHF	TGTGCCAGCATCCTGGGACGGGGGAGTGGTCCCCTCCACTTT
TRBV30	NA	13	TRBJ1-1	NA	CAWGPLGVGEAFF	TGTGCCTGGGGACCTCTCGGGGTGGGTGAAGCTTTCTTT
TRBV28	NA	15	TRBJ1-3	TRBD1	CASSTGGTGGNTIYF	TGTGCCAGCAGTACTGGGGGGACAGGGGGAAACACCATATATTTT
TRBV7-6	NA	16	TRBJ2-1	NA	CASSFFGGDSYNEQFF	TGTGCCAGCAGCTTTTTCGGCGGGGACTCCTACAATGAGCAGTTCTTC
TRBV6-1	NA	15	TRBJ1-5	NA	CASSDNGRSNQPQHF	TGTGCCAGCAGTGACAATGGGAGGAGCAATCAGCCCCAGCATTTT
TRBV5-5	NA	16	TRBJ2-6	NA	CASSVTGASGANVLTF	TGTGCCAGCAGCGTCACAGGTGCCTCTGGGGCCAACGTCCTGACTTTC
TRBV5-1	NA	14	TRBJ1-2	TRBD1	CASSLAQGSYGYTF	TGCGCCAGCAGCTTGGCACAGGGGAGTTATGGCTACACCTTC
TRBV20-1	NA	15	TRBJ1-2	TRBD1	CSASAGQGVPSGYTF	TGCAGTGCTAGTGCGGGACAGGGGGTCCCGAGTGGCTACACCTTC